What follows are 21 T cell receptor beta chains derived from one specimen sequenced in a study of control samples from healthy donors and cancer patients. Sequencing was performed with immunoSEQ multiplex PCR; in TCRdb, only in-frame clones are kept and a portion is missing. The sample consists of tens of thousands of clones, just over 90% of them appearing once. Source material: blood. These TCRs come from a woman under 40 in good health.

This chain uses TRBV5-1 with TRBJ2-2, with TRBD2 matching over 10 bases. The CDR3 is 19 amino acids. V was pared by 0 bases and J by 2 bases, with 10 bases of the junction left unmatched. The germline gives CDR1 SGHRS, CDR2 YFSETQ. In DNA, the CDR3 is TGCGCCAGCAGCTTGGAGCAGACTAGCGGGCCAAGAAACACCGGGGAGCTGTTTTTT. It encodes CASSLEQTSGPRNTGELFF.

The chain links TRBV9 to TRBJ2-1; 12 positions match TRBD2. The CDR3 is 15 amino acids. Trimming cost V 0 bases and J 8 bases; bases outside gene matches: 3. In germline, CDR1 is SGDLS, CDR2 YYNGEE. The CDR3 bases are TGTGCCAGCAGCGTAGGACTAGCGGGAGAACATGAGCAGTTCTTC. Translated, it gives CASSVGLAGEHEQFF.

This clone was observed a single time. The J gene is TRBJ2-5, the V gene TRBV11-2; 7 bases match TRBD2. CDR1 and CDR2 (germline): SGHAT, FQNNGV. The CDR3 runs 15 residues. The V gene end was trimmed by 1 base and the J gene end by 5 bases; junction bases not matched to a gene: 7. The chain's CDR3 is CASSLVSGGGETQYF. The CDR3 nucleotides are TGTGCCAGCAGCTTAGTATCGGGGGGTGGGGAGACCCAGTACTTC.

The genes are TRBV30 and TRBJ2-7; no clear D gene. The V end was cut by 5 bases, the J end by 0 bases, with 5 bases between. In germline, CDR1 is GTSNPN, CDR2 SVGIG (reference sequence). The CDR3 consists of 11 residues. The CDR3 DNA sequence: TGTGCCTGGGAGAGCTCCTACGAGCAGTACTTC. Translation gives CAWESSYEQYF.

The chain joins TRBV7-9 to TRBJ2-2; 8 bases match TRBD1. V was pared by 1 base and J by 1 base, with 2 bases of the junction left unmatched. Germline V gene lookup returns CDR1 SEHNR and CDR2 FQNEAQ (reference sequence). The length of the CDR3 is 16 residues. CDR3 in amino acids: CASSLEGTGNTGELFF. CDR3 bases: TGTGCCAGCAGCTTAGAGGGGACAGGGAACACCGGGGAGCTGTTTTTT. Drawing the rest from reference TRBV7-9 and TRBJ2-2, the complete variable domain is DTGVSQNPRHKITKRGQNVTFRCDPISEHNRLYWYRQTLGQGPEFLTYFQNEAQLEKSRLLSDRFSAERPKGSFSTLEIQRTEQGDSAMYLCASSLEGTGNTGELFFGEGSRLTVL.

This clone occurred once. CDR3 region: CASSKEDSGNTIYF. The CDR3, as DNA: TGTGCCAGTAGTAAGGAAGACTCTGGAAACACCATATATTTT. This chain uses TRBV19 with TRBJ1-3; D uncertain. The length of the CDR3 is 14 residues. Trimming left V 4 bases short and J 0 bases short, with 7 bases between. Per germline, CDR1 LNHDA and CDR2 SQIVND (reference sequence).

The V and J genes are TRBV6-4 and TRBJ2-3; 10 positions agree with TRBD1. Germline V CDR1 and CDR2: MRHNA, SNTAGT. Unmatched junction bases numbered 0, after V lost 2 bases and J lost 1 base. The CDR3 totals 15 residues. The CDR3 nucleotides are TGTGCCAGCAGTGACGGGACAGGGGGCACAGATACGCAGTATTTT. Protein sequence: CASSDGTGGTDTQYF.

The V call is TRBV6-4, the J call TRBJ2-3, with 8 bases fitting TRBD2. Germline CDR1 is MRHNA and CDR2 is SNTAGT. Germline trimming cut 0 bases from V and 2 bases from J; bases unmatched to any gene: 4. This CDR3 has 16 residues. CDR3 amino acids: CASSDSARGATDTQYF. The CDR3 DNA reads as TGTGCCAGCAGTGACTCGGCGCGGGGGGCCACAGATACGCAGTATTTT.

This chain links TRBV28 with TRBJ1-2; possible D gene TRBD1, 5 bases. V lost 5 bases, J lost 7 bases, and 11 bases lay in between. The germline gives CDR1 MDHEN, CDR2 SYDVKM. The CDR3 contains 12 residues. The CDR3 DNA is TGTGCCAGCAGTCCCCAGGGTTCTGGCTACACCTTC. It codes for CASSPQGSGYTF.

V gene TRBV10-3 combines with J gene TRBJ1-2, with TRBD1 matching 9 bases. The CDR3 is made up of 14 amino acids. Unmatched junction bases numbered 3, after V lost 6 bases and J lost 1 base. Germline CDR1 is ENHRY and CDR2 is SYGVKD. The CDR3 nucleotides are TGTGCCATCAGGGGACAGGGAAATAACTATGGCTACACCTTC. Translating gives CAIRGQGNNYGYTF.

This clone appeared once. The chain carries TRBV30 and TRBJ2-1; D gene uncertain. The V end was cut by 5 bases, the J end by 5 bases, with 13 bases between. Germline values: CDR1 GTSNPN, CDR2 SVGIG (reference sequence). The CDR3 is 13 amino acids. CDR3 DNA sequence: TGTGCCTGGTCAAACTTTGTCGACAATGAGCAGTTCTTC. It yields the protein CAWSNFVDNEQFF.

The chain combines TRBV2 with TRBJ2-4, with a tentative D call TRBD2 (6 bases). Trimming pared 6 bases from V and 0 bases from J, leaving 12 bases between. Germline CDR1 and CDR2: SNHLY and FYNNEI. The CDR3 has 15 residues. CDR3 sequence: CASRGRGVAKNIQYF. CDR3 DNA: TGTGCCAGCAGGGGGCGGGGTGTAGCCAAAAACATTCAGTACTTC. The complete variable domain, with remaining parts taken from reference TRBV2 and TRBJ2-4, reads EPEVTQTPSHQVTQMGQEVILRCVPISNHLYFYWYRQILGQKVEFLVSFYNNEISEKSEIFDDQFSVERPDGSNFTLKIRSTKLEDSAMYFCASRGRGVAKNIQYFGAGTRLSVL.

Written as DNA, the CDR3 is TGTGCCAGCAGCTTGAAGGGACGGACATTCTACGAGCAGTACTTC. Protein: CASSLKGRTFYEQYF. This chain uses TRBV5-4 with TRBJ2-7, with D tentatively TRBD1 or TRBD2 (5 bases each). This CDR3 spans 15 amino acids. Trimming left V 1 base short and J 3 bases short, with 14 bases between. Germline V gene lookup returns CDR1 SGHNT and CDR2 YYREEE (reference sequence).

The V gene is TRBV19, the J gene TRBJ2-7, with 7 bases aligning to TRBD1. V dropped 1 base and J dropped 3; count of bases not matched to a gene: 0. The germline V gene encodes CDR1 LNHDA and CDR2 SQIVND (reference sequence). CDR3 length: 13 residues. This chain's CDR3 is CASSIAGGYEQYF. CDR3 nucleotide sequence: TGTGCCAGTAGTATAGCAGGGGGCTACGAGCAGTACTTC.

The chain couples TRBV11-2 to TRBJ2-1; TRBD1 aligns across 7 bases. The CDR3 has 17 amino acids. The germline V gene encodes CDR1 SGHAT and CDR2 FQNNGV. Unmatched junction bases numbered 20, after V lost 7 bases and J lost 8 bases. CDR3 sequence (DNA): TGTGCCAGCACGAAACGACAGGGTGGGGGCATCTGGGATGAGCAGTTCTTC. Its protein product is CASTKRQGGGIWDEQFF.

The chain employs TRBV18 and TRBJ2-7; TRBD1 matches 8 bases. This CDR3 is 17 amino acids long. Germline trimming cut 2 bases from V and 0 bases from J; bases unmatched to any gene: 9. Germline assignment: CDR1 KGHSH and CDR2 LQKENI. CDR3 nucleotides: TGTGCCAGCTCACCAAGGGACAGGCAAACCTTCTCCTACGAGCAGTACTTC. As protein: CASSPRDRQTFSYEQYF.

CDR3 sequence (DNA): TGTGCCAGCAGTATGGCGGGGGGCGGAACTTACCAAGAGACCCAGTACTTC. It is translated as CASSMAGGGTYQETQYF. The V and J genes are TRBV27 and TRBJ2-5; 8 bases are a match to TRBD2. V lost 5 bases to trimming and J lost 0 bases; unmatched junction nucleotides: 11. This CDR3 is built from 17 residues. Per the germline V gene, CDR1 is MNHEY and CDR2 is SMNVEV (reference sequence).

This chain uses TRBV7-2 with TRBJ2-7; D is undetermined. CDR1 and CDR2 from the germline V gene are SGHTA and FQGNSA. The CDR3 loop spans 15 amino acids. V lost 7 bases and J 5 bases, leaving 21 bases between the germline ends. CDR3 protein: CASTPLGHPRDEQYF. CDR3 sequence (DNA): TGTGCCAGCACCCCTCTAGGTCACCCTCGCGACGAGCAGTACTTC.

V is TRBV7-9 and J is TRBJ1-2, with D uncertain. The CDR3 is 14 residues long. From germline, CDR1 is SEHNR and CDR2 FQNEAQ (reference sequence). V was cut by 3 bases and J by 7 bases, with 15 bases left in between. The CDR3 DNA is TGTGCCAGCAGCTTGACGGCGTCAGTGGGTGGCTACACCTTC. This gives the protein CASSLTASVGGYTF.

The gene calls are TRBV24-1 and TRBJ1-2; D not resolved. Germline-derived CDR1 and CDR2 are KGHDR and SFDVKD. V gave up 3 bases and J gave up 7 bases, with 17 bases separating them. CDR3 length equals 15 residues. The CDR3 sequence is CATSDHNQEVSGYTF. CDR3 sequence (DNA): TGTGCCACCAGTGATCACAACCAAGAGGTATCTGGCTACACCTTC.

The J gene is TRBJ2-7, the V gene TRBV19; 7 nucleotides agree with TRBD1. V dropped 5 bases and J dropped 2; count of bases not matched to a gene: 6. CDR3 size: 14 residues. Per germline, CDR1 LNHDA and CDR2 SQIVND (reference sequence). The CDR3 reads CASSATGTAYEQYF. CDR3 sequence (DNA): TGTGCCAGTAGTGCAACCGGGACAGCCTACGAGCAGTACTTC.